Below, 21 T cell receptor beta chains from the same sample are listed, as sequenced in a study of T cell repertoires in cytomegalovirus infection. In TCRdb, the reads were re-called with MiXCR into one record per CDR3 protein. The table has approximately 770,000 distinct CDR3 sequences, roughly 28% seen once. These TCRs are of unknown antigen specificity. Sequencing was performed on cultured CD8+ T cells from PBMCs, taken from culture after CMV antigen stimulation. These receptors all stem from a human donor in good health (CMV status not recorded). Some clones in this sample may be carry-over from other donors' samples.

This clonotype was counted at least ten times. The rearrangement uses TRBV12-5 and TRBJ2-5, with TRBD1 matching 8 bases. CDR1 is LGHNT and CDR2 is FRNRAP in the germline V gene. The CDR3 loop spans 15 amino acids. V lost 2 bases and J lost 5; bases outside the gene matches: 7. The CDR3 nucleotides are TGTGCTAGTGGTTTGTGGCAGGGGGCGGGGGAGACCCAGTACTTC. Protein: CASGLWQGAGETQYF. The full variable domain, its missing parts supplied by reference TRBV12-5 and TRBJ2-5, is DARVTQTPRHKVTEMGQEVTMRCQPILGHNTVFWYRQTMMQGLELLAYFRNRAPLDDSGMPKDRFSAEMPDATLATLKIQPSEPRDSAVYFCASGLWQGAGETQYFGPGTRLLVL.

About this clonotype: A much larger clone is a single base away; this may be a read error. V and J are TRBV7-8 and TRBJ2-5; 7 bases are shared with TRBD2. Trimming at V came to 5 bases and at J to 9 bases, leaving 15 bases not matched to a gene. Germline V gives CDR1 SGHVS, CDR2 FQNEAQ. The CDR3 is 15 residues long. As DNA, the CDR3 is TGTGCCAGCAGCAACCGGTCACCACGGGGGGAGGCCCAGTACTTC. It encodes CASSNRSPRGEAQYF. Full variable domain (missing parts from reference TRBV7-8 and TRBJ2-5): GAGVSQSPRYKVAKRGQDVALRCDPISGHVSLFWYQQALGQGPEFLTYFQNEAQLDKSGLPSDRFFAERPEGSVSTLKIQRTQQEDSAVYLCASSNRSPRGEAQYFGPGTRLLVL.

The gene calls are TRBV6-2 or TRBV6-3 and TRBJ1-5, with TRBD1 as a possible D gene (6 bases). From germline, CDR1 is MNHEY and CDR2 SVGEGT. The V and J ends lost 2 bases and 4 bases respectively, with 21 bases between them. The CDR3 runs 18 residues. The CDR3 spells CASSYTTEEGGLNQPQHF. In DNA, the CDR3 is TGTGCCAGCAGTTACACCACAGAAGAGGGGGGCCTTAATCAGCCCCAGCATTTT.

This clonotype was detected a few times. The chain couples TRBV6-6 to TRBJ2-1; 7 bases match TRBD1. The CDR3 length is 14 residues. Germline CDR1 is MNHNY and CDR2 is SVGAGI (reference sequence). The V gene end was trimmed by 3 bases and the J gene end by 8 bases; junction bases not matched to a gene: 7. The CDR3 region is CASSYKGAKYEQFF. The DNA for the CDR3 is TGTGCCAGCAGTTATAAGGGGGCAAAATATGAGCAGTTCTTC.

This clonotype was counted many times. The chain links TRBV25-1 to TRBJ1-5, with D perhaps TRBD1 (6 bases). The V gene lost 3 bases and the J gene lost 0 bases, with 9 bases spanning the gap. CDR3 length equals 15 residues. Germline lookup yields CDR1 MGHDK and CDR2 SYGVNS. The CDR3 DNA follows: TGTGCCAGCAGTGAGGACAGAGATAGCAATCAGCCCCAGCATTTT. Residues: CASSEDRDSNQPQHF.

The chain carries TRBV20-1 and TRBJ2-2, with D unclear. The ends were cut back, 4 bases at V and 3 bases at J, with 9 bases in the middle. In germline, CDR1 is DFQATT, CDR2 SNEGSKA (reference sequence). This CDR3 region has 13 residues. The chain's CDR3 is CSAKQPDTGELFF. Written as DNA, the CDR3 is TGCAGTGCTAAACAACCAGACACCGGGGAGCTGTTTTTT.

This sequence joins TRBV7-9 and TRBJ2-7; maybe TRBD1 (6 bases). V lost 5 bases and J 3 bases, leaving 17 bases between the germline ends. This CDR3 region has 15 residues. Germline V gene lookup returns CDR1 SEHNR and CDR2 FQNEAQ (reference sequence). The CDR3 spells CASSTLNRAGYEQYF. The CDR3 nucleotides read TGTGCCAGCAGCACCCTAAACAGGGCCGGCTACGAGCAGTACTTC.

This chain joins TRBV5-4 and TRBJ2-1; 7 bases are a match to TRBD2. In germline, CDR1 is SGHNT, CDR2 YYREEE (reference sequence). This CDR3 is 16 amino acids long. The trim removed 1 base at V and 10 bases at J, leaving 14 bases unmatched. The DNA of the CDR3 is TGTGCCAGCAGCTTGTCGGAGGTAATAGCGGGTGGAGAGCAGTTCTTC. Translating it yields CASSLSEVIAGGEQFF.

This rearrangement joins TRBV13 to TRBJ1-1; tentatively, D is TRBD1 (5 bases). Germline CDR1 reads PRHDT; CDR2 reads FYEKMQ (reference sequence). V shed 3 bases and J shed 4 bases, with 15 bases lying between them. The CDR3 sequence is 15 residues long. CDR3 in DNA: TGTGCCAGCAGCTTGGACTCGGGGCATGGCACTGAAGCTTTCTTT. Amino acids: CASSLDSGHGTEAFF.

The gene calls are TRBV20-1 and TRBJ2-1; D possibly corresponds to TRBD2 (6 bases). Germline values: CDR1 DFQATT, CDR2 SNEGSKA (reference sequence). With 2 bases removed from V and 0 bases from J, the gap between germline ends came to 11 bases. This CDR3 has 15 residues. CDR3 in DNA: TGCAGTGCTAGACAAACTAGCCACTCCTACAATGAGCAGTTCTTC. Translated, it gives CSARQTSHSYNEQFF.

This chain joins TRBV6-2 or TRBV6-3 and TRBJ2-3, with 8 bases fitting TRBD2. Per germline, CDR1 MNHEY and CDR2 SVGEGT. CDR3 size: 14 residues. V lost 5 bases, J lost 8 bases, and 9 bases stayed unmatched. The CDR3 region is CASSPEGLVVTQYF. CDR3 sequence (DNA): TGTGCCAGCAGTCCGGAGGGACTAGTGGTTACGCAGTATTTT.

V and J are TRBV20-1 and TRBJ1-1, with 8 bases aligning to TRBD1. V shed 6 bases, J shed 4 bases, and the junction held 13 bases outside the gene matches. Looked up from germline, CDR1 is DFQATT and CDR2 is SNEGSKA (reference sequence). This CDR3 spans 15 amino acids. The chain's CDR3 is CSAPAGGPTGTEAFF. For the CDR3, the DNA is TGCAGTGCCCCGGCAGGGGGCCCTACCGGCACTGAAGCTTTCTTT.

This clonotype was observed many times. V is TRBV6-5 and J is TRBJ1-2, with 10 bases lining up with TRBD1. The CDR3 totals 16 residues. Per the germline V gene, CDR1 is MNHEY and CDR2 is SVGAGI. V dropped 5 bases and J dropped 3; count of bases not matched to a gene: 9. For the CDR3, the DNA is TGTGCCAGCAGTCCTGGGACAGGGGTAGGCGACTATGGCTACACCTTC. This encodes CASSPGTGVGDYGYTF.

This clonotype was recorded a few times. This chain joins TRBV10-2 and TRBJ2-1; no clear D. The CDR3 loop spans 16 amino acids. Trimming removed 1 base from V and 7 bases from J, with 17 bases in between. In germline, CDR1 is WSHSY, CDR2 SAAADI. CDR3 sequence reads: CASSEWVSPPRNEQFF. The CDR3 DNA reads TGCGCCAGCAGTGAGTGGGTGTCCCCCCCTCGGAATGAGCAGTTCTTC.

This clonotype was observed at least ten times. The CDR3 protein is CASSPWGPYEQYF. Here the CDR3 DNA reads TGTGCCAGCAGCCCATGGGGGCCCTACGAGCAGTACTTC. The J gene is TRBJ2-7, the V gene TRBV7-2; a weak D match, TRBD1 (6 bases). The CDR3 spans 13 residues. Between the trimmed V and J ends, which lost 5 bases and 2 bases, there was a span of 10 bases. Germline assignment: CDR1 SGHTA and CDR2 FQGNSA. Drawing the rest from reference TRBV7-2 and TRBJ2-7, the complete variable domain is GAGVSQSPSNKVTEKGKDVELRCDPISGHTALYWYRQSLGQGLEFLIYFQGNSAPDKSGLPSDRFSAERTGGSVSTLTIQRTQQEDSAVYLCASSPWGPYEQYFGPGTRLTVT.

This clonotype showed up just a few times. This rearrangement joins TRBV24-1 to TRBJ2-3; TRBD2 agrees at 7 bases. V shed 8 bases, J shed 7 bases, and the junction held 11 bases outside the gene matches. This CDR3 is 14 amino acids long. CDR1 is KGHDR, CDR2 SFDVKD, per germline. For the CDR3, the DNA is TGTGCCACCATGGGGGGGGGACCTCCATATACGCAGTATTTT. Translation gives CATMGGGPPYTQYF.

This clonotype was detected a few times. The CDR3 nucleotides read TGTGCCAGTAGCCCCGGCAGGACTCTCTCCTACGAGCAGTACTTC. Translated, it gives CASSPGRTLSYEQYF. The J gene is TRBJ2-7, the V gene TRBV19; TRBD2 might be the D (5 bases). Germline values: CDR1 LNHDA, CDR2 SQIVND (reference sequence). V lost 6 bases to trimming and J lost 0 bases, with 15 bases between them. The CDR3 has 15 residues.

This clonotype was detected a few times. The chain combines TRBV28 with TRBJ2-7; either TRBD1 or TRBD2 may supply D (5 bases each). The length of the CDR3 is 13 residues. Trimming took off 5 bases at V and 7 bases at J, with 15 bases between the two ends. Germline V lookup: CDR1 MDHEN, CDR2 SYDVKM. DNA of the CDR3: TGTGCCAGCAGTCCAAGGGACCGGGGAGAGCAGTACGTC. Translated: CASSPRDRGEQYV.

The genes are TRBV28 and TRBJ2-5, with 7 positions matching TRBD2. The CDR3 totals 18 residues. Germline CDR1 is MDHEN and CDR2 is SYDVKM. With 2 bases clipped from V and 0 bases from J, the junction kept 12 bases outside the gene matches. DNA of the CDR3: TGTGCCAGCAGTTTAGACCTGGTACTAGCGAAGTACCAAGAGACCCAGTACTTC. It specifies CASSLDLVLAKYQETQYF.

This clonotype was detected many times. CDR3 amino acids: CASSLGRVSRGSNNEQFF. CDR3 in DNA: TGTGCCAGCAGCTTAGGCAGGGTTAGCCGGGGAAGTAACAATGAGCAGTTCTTC. This chain uses TRBV7-8 with TRBJ2-1; the D call may be TRBD1 or TRBD2 (5 bases each). Germline values: CDR1 SGHVS, CDR2 FQNEAQ. This CDR3 has 18 residues. Deletions cut 1 base from V and 5 bases from J, with 21 bases between.

The J gene is TRBJ2-1, the V gene TRBV6-5; D remains unclear. V gave up 2 bases and J gave up 4 bases, with 6 bases separating them. Germline-derived CDR1 and CDR2 are MNHEY and SVGAGI. This CDR3 comprises 13 residues. This CDR3 is CASSYDKYNEQFF. The CDR3 DNA reads TGTGCCAGCAGTTACGATAAATACAATGAGCAGTTCTTC.